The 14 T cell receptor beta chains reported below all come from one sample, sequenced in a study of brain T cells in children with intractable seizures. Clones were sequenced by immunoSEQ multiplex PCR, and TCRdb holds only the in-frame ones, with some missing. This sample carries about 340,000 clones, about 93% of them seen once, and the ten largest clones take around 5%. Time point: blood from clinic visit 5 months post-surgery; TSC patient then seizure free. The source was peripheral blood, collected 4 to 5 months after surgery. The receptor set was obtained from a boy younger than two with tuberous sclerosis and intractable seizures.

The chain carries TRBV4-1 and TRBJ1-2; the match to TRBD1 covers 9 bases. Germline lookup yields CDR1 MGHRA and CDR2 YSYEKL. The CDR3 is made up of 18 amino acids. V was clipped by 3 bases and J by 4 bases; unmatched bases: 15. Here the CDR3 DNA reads TGCGCCAGCAGCCACGAATCCAAGGGGACAGGGAAAATCTATGGCTACACCTTC. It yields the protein CASSHESKGTGKIYGYTF.

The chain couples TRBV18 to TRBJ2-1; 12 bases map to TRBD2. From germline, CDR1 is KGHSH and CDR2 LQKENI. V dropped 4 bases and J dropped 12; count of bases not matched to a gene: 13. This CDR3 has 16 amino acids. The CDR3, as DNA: TGTGCCAGCTCACTGGCACTAGCGGGAGGTGGAATAGGGCAGTTCTTC. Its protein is CASSLALAGGGIGQFF. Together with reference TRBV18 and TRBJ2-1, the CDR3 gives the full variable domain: NAGVMQNPRHLVRRRGQEARLRCSPMKGHSHVYWYRQLPEEGLKFMVYLQKENIIDESGMPKERFSAEFPKEGPSILRIQQVVRGDSAAYFCASSLALAGGGIGQFFGPGTRLTVL.

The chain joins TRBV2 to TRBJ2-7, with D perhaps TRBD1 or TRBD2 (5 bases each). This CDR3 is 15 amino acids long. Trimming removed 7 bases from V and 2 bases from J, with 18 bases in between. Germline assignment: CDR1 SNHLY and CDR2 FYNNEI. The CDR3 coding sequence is TGTGCCAGCACATACCGGGACCGACCAACCTACGAGCAGTACTTC. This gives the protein CASTYRDRPTYEQYF.

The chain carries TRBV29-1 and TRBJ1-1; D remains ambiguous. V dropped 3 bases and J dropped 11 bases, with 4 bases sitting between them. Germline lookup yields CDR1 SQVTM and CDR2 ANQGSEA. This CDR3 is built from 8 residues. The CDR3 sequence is CSVDWAFF. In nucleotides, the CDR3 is TGCAGCGTTGACTGGGCTTTCTTT.

The CDR3, as DNA: TGTGCCAGCAGCCAAGTCGCGTCAACTAATGAAAAACTGTTTTTT. Its translation: CASSQVASTNEKLFF. The V call is TRBV14, the J call TRBJ1-4; D unresolved. V lost 1 base, J lost 0 bases, and 6 bases lay in between. CDR1 is SGHDN and CDR2 is FVKESK in the germline V gene. This CDR3 has 15 amino acids.

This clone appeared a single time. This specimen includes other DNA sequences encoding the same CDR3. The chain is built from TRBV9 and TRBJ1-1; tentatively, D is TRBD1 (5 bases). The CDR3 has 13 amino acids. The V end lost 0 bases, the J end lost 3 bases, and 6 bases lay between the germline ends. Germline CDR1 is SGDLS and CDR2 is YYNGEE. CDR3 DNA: TGTGCCAGCAGCGTAGGAGGGGACACTGAAGCTTTCTTT. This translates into CASSVGGDTEAFF.

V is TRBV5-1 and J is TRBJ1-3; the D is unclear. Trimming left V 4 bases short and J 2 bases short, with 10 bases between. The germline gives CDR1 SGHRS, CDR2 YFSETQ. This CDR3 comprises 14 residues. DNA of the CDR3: TGCGCCAGCAGCCTGGGAGACGCTGGAAACACCATATATTTT. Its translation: CASSLGDAGNTIYF.

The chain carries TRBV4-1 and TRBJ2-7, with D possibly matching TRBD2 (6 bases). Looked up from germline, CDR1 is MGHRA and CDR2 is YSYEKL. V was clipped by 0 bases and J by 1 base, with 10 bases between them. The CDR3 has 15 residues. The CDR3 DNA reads TGCGCCAGCAGCCAAGAGGAGGGGCCTTCCTACGAGCAGTACTTC. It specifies CASSQEEGPSYEQYF.

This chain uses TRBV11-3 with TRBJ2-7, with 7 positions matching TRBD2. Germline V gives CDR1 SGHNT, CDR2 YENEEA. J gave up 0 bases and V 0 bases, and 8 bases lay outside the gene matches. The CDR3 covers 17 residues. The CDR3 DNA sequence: TGTGCCAGCAGCTTAGAGGCCGGGACTACCCGCTCCTACGAGCAGTACTTC. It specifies CASSLEAGTTRSYEQYF.

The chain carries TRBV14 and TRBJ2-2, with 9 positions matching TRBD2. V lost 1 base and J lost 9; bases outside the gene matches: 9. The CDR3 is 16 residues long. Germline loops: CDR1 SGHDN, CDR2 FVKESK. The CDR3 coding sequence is TGTGCCAGCAGCCAAGGTGTTAGGCTAGCGGGACGGGAGCTGTTTTTT. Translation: CASSQGVRLAGRELFF.

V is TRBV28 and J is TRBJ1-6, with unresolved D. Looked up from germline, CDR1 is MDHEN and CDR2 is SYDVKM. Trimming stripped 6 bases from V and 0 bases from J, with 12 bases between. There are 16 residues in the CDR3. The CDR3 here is CASSLKGGSYNSPLHF. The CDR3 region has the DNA TGTGCCAGCAGCTTGAAGGGAGGCTCCTATAATTCACCCCTCCACTTT.

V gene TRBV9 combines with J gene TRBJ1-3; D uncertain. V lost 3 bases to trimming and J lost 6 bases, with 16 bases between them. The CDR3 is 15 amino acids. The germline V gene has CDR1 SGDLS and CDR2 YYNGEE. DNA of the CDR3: TGTGCCAGCAGCGCAAGCCAGTCTCTGGCAAACACCATATATTTT. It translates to CASSASQSLANTIYF.

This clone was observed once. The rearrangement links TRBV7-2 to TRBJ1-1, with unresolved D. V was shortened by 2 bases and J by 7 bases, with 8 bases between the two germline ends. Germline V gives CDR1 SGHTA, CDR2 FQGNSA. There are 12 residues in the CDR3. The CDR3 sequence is CASSLHLIEAFF. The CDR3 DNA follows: TGTGCCAGCAGCTTACACCTAATTGAAGCTTTCTTT.

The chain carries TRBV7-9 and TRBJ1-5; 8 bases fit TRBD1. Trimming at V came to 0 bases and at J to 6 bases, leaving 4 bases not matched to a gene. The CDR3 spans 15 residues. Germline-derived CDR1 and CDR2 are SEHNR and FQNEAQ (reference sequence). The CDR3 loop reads CASSLAGQGGQPQHF. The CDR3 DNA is TGTGCCAGCAGCTTAGCAGGACAGGGTGGTCAGCCCCAGCATTTT.